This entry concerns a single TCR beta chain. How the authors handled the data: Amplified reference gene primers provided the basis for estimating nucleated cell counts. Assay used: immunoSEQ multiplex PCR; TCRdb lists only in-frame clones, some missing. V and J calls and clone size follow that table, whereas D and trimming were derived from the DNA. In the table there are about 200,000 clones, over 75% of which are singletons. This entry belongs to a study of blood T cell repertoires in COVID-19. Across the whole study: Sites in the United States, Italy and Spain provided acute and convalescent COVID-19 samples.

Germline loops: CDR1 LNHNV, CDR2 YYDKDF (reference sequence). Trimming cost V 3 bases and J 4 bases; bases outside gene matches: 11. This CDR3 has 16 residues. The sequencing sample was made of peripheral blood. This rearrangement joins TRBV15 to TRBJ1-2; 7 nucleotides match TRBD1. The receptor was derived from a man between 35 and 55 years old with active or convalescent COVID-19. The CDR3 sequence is CATSRLLDRASYGYTF. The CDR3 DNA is TGTGCCACCAGCAGGTTACTCGACAGGGCTAGCTATGGCTACACCTTC.